The 13 T cell receptor beta chains below come from one sample, sequenced in a study of regulatory T cells in long-lasting Graves disease. Building of the TCR beta libraries involved iRepertoire HTBI primers and Arm-PCR of CDR3 regions. TCRdb fed the multiplex PCR reads into MiXCR, producing one record per CDR3 protein. The repertoire holds about 430,000 distinct CDR3 sequences, with approximately 15% as singletons. Time point here: newly diagnosed GD, antithyroid drugs for less than 3 months. Extracted RNA from PBMCs served as the source of the TCR library. In addition, the sample was reused for a study of T cells in Graves' hyperthyroidism and ophthalmopathy.

Material: peripheral blood mononuclear cells (PBMCs), obtained at new diagnosis, from a patient treated with antithyroid drugs. These receptors were taken from a woman aged 40 to 55 with Graves disease.

This clonotype was picked up many times. V usage is TRBV15 and J usage is TRBJ2-2; D is ambiguous. The CDR3 covers 12 residues. The V gene's germline CDR1 is LNHNV and CDR2 YYDKDF (reference sequence). The germline V and J ends were trimmed by 2 bases and 2 bases, with 0 bases remaining between them. The CDR3 nucleotides read TGTGCCACCAGCAGAAACACCGGGGAGCTGTTTTTT. Its translation is CATSRNTGELFF.

The CDR3 DNA is TGTGCCATCAGTTCGTCAGGGGGCACAGATACGCAGTATTTT. Translation: CAISSSGGTDTQYF. The chain carries TRBV10-3 and TRBJ2-3, with D tentatively TRBD1 (6 bases). CDR3 length: 14 residues. V lost 5 bases and J 1 base, leaving 10 bases between the germline ends. Germline lookup yields CDR1 ENHRY and CDR2 SYGVKD.

This clonotype was detected many times. J is TRBJ1-5 and V is TRBV12-3 or TRBV12-4, with D perhaps TRBD1 (6 bases). This CDR3 has 14 residues. With 4 bases removed from V and 0 bases from J, the gap between germline ends came to 7 bases. Written as DNA, the CDR3 is TGTGCCAGCAGTTCGACAGGTAGCAATCAGCCCCAGCATTTT. This translates into CASSSTGSNQPQHF.

Ten or more counts support this clonotype. The chain employs TRBV18 and TRBJ2-3; D remains ambiguous. CDR3 length: 14 amino acids. Trimming pared 1 base from V and 5 bases from J, leaving 10 bases between. Germline values: CDR1 KGHSH, CDR2 LQKENI. CDR3 nucleotide sequence: TGTGCCAGCTCACCACAAGTGTCCAGAGATACGCAGTATTTT. Amino acids: CASSPQVSRDTQYF.

CDR3 sequence (DNA): TGTGCCAGCAGTGAACGTGGCTACCTCTACGAGCAGTACTTC. This encodes CASSERGYLYEQYF. The V and J genes are TRBV6-1 and TRBJ2-7, with D unclear. CDR3 length: 14 amino acids. Germline V gene sequence: CDR1 MNHNS, CDR2 SASEGT. V was pared by 2 bases and J by 3 bases, with 11 bases between.

This clonotype was observed many times. CDR3 in DNA: TGTGCCACCAGTGCCTCGACCCTGGATTGGGTCTCAGGGTCCTACGAGCAGTACTTC. This encodes CATSASTLDWVSGSYEQYF. This chain joins TRBV24-1 and TRBJ2-7; D possibly corresponds to TRBD1 (5 bases). Trimming stripped 5 bases from V and 1 base from J, with 26 bases between. Germline-derived CDR1 and CDR2 are KGHDR and SFDVKD. There are 19 residues in the CDR3.

V and J are TRBV5-1 and TRBJ2-2, with D perhaps given as TRBD1 or TRBD2 (5 bases each). Germline V gives CDR1 SGHRS, CDR2 YFSETQ. This CDR3 comprises 15 residues. V was clipped by 5 bases and J by 0 bases, with 11 bases between them. The CDR3 DNA reads as TGCGCCAGCAGGGGGCTAGCTACGAACACCGGGGAGCTGTTTTTT. Translated, it gives CASRGLATNTGELFF.

This clonotype was counted between two and nine times. The gene calls are TRBV20-1 and TRBJ2-7; 12 nucleotides line up with TRBD2. Trimming removed 4 bases from V and 3 bases from J; junction bases left unmatched: 19. This CDR3 is built from 19 residues. Germline V lookup: CDR1 DFQATT, CDR2 SNEGSKA (reference sequence). Written as DNA, the CDR3 is TGCAGTGCTAAAAGGACTGCCCTAGCGGGAGGGCCTCTCCGCTACGAGCAGTACTTC. Encoded protein: CSAKRTALAGGPLRYEQYF.

This clonotype was counted a few times. V and J are TRBV12-3 or TRBV12-4 and TRBJ1-6; 7 bases are shared with TRBD1. V dropped 5 bases and J dropped 9; count of bases not matched to a gene: 4. This CDR3 region has 13 residues. As DNA, the CDR3 is TGTGCCAGCAGTGACAGGGAAGGTTCACCCCTCCACTTT. It translates to CASSDREGSPLHF.

The sample holds many counts of this clonotype. The chain recombines TRBV28 with TRBJ1-2; D not resolved. V gave up 4 bases and J gave up 6 bases, with 15 bases separating them. The CDR3 extends over 14 amino acids. The germline V gene encodes CDR1 MDHEN and CDR2 SYDVKM. The CDR3 spells CASSSYRGKNGYTF. Written as DNA, the CDR3 is TGTGCCAGCAGTTCTTACAGAGGCAAGAATGGCTACACCTTC.

This clonotype was recorded at least ten times. The chain joins TRBV11-3 to TRBJ2-5, with D perhaps matching TRBD1 (6 bases). V lost 1 base to trimming and J lost 2 bases, with 11 bases between them. There are 15 residues in the CDR3. Germline lookup yields CDR1 SGHNT and CDR2 YENEEA. CDR3 sequence reads: CASSLGGRGQETQYF. Written as DNA, the CDR3 is TGTGCCAGCAGCTTAGGTGGCAGGGGACAAGAGACCCAGTACTTC.

This clonotype was seen many times. The chain couples TRBV2 to TRBJ2-5, with TRBD1 identical over 9 bases. V shed 6 bases, J shed 4 bases, and the junction held 3 bases outside the gene matches. The CDR3 sequence is 13 residues long. CDR1 and CDR2 (germline): SNHLY, FYNNEI. CDR3 coding DNA: TGTGCCAGCAGACAGGGGGCAAGAGAGACCCAGTACTTC. Encoded protein: CASRQGARETQYF.

This clonotype was observed a handful of times. V and J are TRBV29-1 and TRBJ1-2, with D perhaps TRBD1 (6 bases). Trimming took 6 bases from V and 6 from J, leaving 11 bases between them. There are 11 residues in the CDR3. Germline V lookup: CDR1 SQVTM, CDR2 ANQGSEA. The CDR3 region has the DNA TGCAGCGTGCTAGGGGGAAATGGCTACACCTTC. Encoded protein: CSVLGGNGYTF.